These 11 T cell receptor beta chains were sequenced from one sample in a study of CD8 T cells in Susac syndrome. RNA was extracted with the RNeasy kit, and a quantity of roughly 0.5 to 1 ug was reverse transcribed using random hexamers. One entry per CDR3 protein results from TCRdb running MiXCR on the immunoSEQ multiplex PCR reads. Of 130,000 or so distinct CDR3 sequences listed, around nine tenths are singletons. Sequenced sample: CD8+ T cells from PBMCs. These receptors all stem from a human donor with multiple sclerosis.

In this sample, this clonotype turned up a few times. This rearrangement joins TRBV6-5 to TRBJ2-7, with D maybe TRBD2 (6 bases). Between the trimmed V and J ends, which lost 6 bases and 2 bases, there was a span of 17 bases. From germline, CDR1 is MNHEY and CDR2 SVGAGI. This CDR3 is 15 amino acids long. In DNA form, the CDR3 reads TGTGCCAGCAGCGCCGATAGCGGCCTCACCTACGAGCAGTACTTC. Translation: CASSADSGLTYEQYF.

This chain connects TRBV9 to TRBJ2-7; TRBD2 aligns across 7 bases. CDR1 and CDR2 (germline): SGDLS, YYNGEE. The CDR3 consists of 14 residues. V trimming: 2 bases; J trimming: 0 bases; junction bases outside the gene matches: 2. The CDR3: CASSVSSGSYEQYF. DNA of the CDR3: TGTGCCAGCAGCGTGTCTAGCGGCTCCTACGAGCAGTACTTC.

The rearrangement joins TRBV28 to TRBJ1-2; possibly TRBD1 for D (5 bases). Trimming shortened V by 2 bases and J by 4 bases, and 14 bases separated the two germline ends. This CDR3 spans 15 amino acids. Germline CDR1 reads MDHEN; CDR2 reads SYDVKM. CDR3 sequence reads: CASSLSPGSAYGYTF. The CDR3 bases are TGTGCCAGCAGTTTAAGCCCAGGGTCGGCCTATGGCTACACCTTC.

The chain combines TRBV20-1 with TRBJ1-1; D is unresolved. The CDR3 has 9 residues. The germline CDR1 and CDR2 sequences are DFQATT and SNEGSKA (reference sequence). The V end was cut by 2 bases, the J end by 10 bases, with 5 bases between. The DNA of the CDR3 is TGCAGTGCTAGATTTCTAGCTTTCTTT. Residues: CSARFLAFF.

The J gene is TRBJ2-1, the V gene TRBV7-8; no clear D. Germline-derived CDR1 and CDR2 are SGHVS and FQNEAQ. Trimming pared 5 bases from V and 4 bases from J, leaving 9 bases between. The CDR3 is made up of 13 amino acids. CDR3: CASSPDEYNEQFF. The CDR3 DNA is TGTGCCAGCAGCCCCGACGAGTACAATGAGCAGTTCTTC.

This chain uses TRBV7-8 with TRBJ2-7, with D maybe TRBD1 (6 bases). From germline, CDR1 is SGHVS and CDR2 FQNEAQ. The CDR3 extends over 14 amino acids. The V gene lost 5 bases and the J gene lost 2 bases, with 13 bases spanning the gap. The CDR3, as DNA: TGTGCCAGCAGCCACAAGGACAGCCCCTACGAGCAGTACTTC. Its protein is CASSHKDSPYEQYF.

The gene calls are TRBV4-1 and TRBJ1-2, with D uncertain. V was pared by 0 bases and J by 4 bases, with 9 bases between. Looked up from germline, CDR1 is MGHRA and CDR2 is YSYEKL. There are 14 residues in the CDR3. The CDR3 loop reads CASSQEGTTYGYTF. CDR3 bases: TGCGCCAGCAGCCAAGAGGGCACAACCTATGGCTACACCTTC.

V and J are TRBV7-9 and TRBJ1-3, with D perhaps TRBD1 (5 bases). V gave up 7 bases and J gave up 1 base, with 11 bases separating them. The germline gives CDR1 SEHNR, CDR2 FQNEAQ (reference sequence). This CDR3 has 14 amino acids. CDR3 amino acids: CASMGETSGNTIYF. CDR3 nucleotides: TGTGCCAGCATGGGGGAGACGTCTGGAAACACCATATATTTT.

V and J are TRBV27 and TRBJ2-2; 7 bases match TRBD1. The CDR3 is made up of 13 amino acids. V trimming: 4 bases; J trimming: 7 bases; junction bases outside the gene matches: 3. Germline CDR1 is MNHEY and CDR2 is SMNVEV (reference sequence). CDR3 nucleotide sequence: TGTGCCAGCAGTTACAGGGGTATCGGGGAGCTGTTTTTT. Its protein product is CASSYRGIGELFF.

The DNA of the CDR3 is TGTGCCAGCAGTCCTGGACACACGAGGACCTACGAGCAGTACTTC. Translated, it gives CASSPGHTRTYEQYF. The V and J genes are TRBV5-6 and TRBJ2-7; the D gene is possibly TRBD1 (5 bases). The V and J ends lost 5 bases and 2 bases respectively, with 17 bases between them. The CDR3 consists of 15 residues. In germline, CDR1 is SGHDT, CDR2 YYEEEE.

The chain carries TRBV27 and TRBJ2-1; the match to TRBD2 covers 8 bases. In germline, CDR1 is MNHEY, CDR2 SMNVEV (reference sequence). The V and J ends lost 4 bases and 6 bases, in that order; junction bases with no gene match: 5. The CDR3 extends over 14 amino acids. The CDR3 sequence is CASSSTGGSNEQFF. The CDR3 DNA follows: TGTGCCAGCAGTTCGACGGGAGGGTCCAATGAGCAGTTCTTC.